This T cell receptor (beta chain) was recorded in a study of T-cell reconstitution after alpha-beta-depleted transplantation in children. This clonotype was seen ten or more times. The CDR3 is 15 residues long. Trimming at V came to 3 bases and at J to 9 bases, leaving 10 bases not matched to a gene. CDR1 SGHRS and CDR2 YFSETQ come from the germline V gene. TCRbeta library preparation incorporated unique molecular identifiers. TCRdb passed the PCR reads through MiXCR, listing each CDR3 protein once. The profile covers tens of thousands of distinct CDR3 sequences, with roughly 18% appearing a single time and approximately 51% taken by the ten largest.

This TCR came from a male patient between 2 and 10 years old who had a stem cell transplant for acute lymphoblastic leukemia, so the T cells may come from the graft donor. The J gene is TRBJ2-5, the V gene TRBV5-1; 11 bases align to TRBD2. This specimen consisted of PBMCs, mostly from graft donor cells, obtained 360 days after TCRalphabeta/CD19-depleted stem cell transplant. The CDR3 region has the DNA TGCGCCAGCAGCTCCTGGACTCTAGCGGGAGGTCCCCAGTACTTC. It is translated as CASSSWTLAGGPQYF.